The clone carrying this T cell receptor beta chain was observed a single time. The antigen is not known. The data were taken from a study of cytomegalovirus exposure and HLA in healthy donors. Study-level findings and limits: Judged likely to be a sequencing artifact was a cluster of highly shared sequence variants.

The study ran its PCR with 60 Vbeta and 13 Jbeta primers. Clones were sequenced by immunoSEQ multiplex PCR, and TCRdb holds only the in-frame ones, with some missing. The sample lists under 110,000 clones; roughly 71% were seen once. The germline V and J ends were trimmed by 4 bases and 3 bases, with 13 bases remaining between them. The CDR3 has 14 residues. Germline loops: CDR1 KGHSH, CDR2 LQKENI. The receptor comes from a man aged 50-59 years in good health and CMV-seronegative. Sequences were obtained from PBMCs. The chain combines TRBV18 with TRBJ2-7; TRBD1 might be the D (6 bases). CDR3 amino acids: CASSLSMDSYEQYF. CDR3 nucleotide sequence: TGTGCCAGCTCACTCTCCATGGACAGCTACGAGCAGTACTTC.